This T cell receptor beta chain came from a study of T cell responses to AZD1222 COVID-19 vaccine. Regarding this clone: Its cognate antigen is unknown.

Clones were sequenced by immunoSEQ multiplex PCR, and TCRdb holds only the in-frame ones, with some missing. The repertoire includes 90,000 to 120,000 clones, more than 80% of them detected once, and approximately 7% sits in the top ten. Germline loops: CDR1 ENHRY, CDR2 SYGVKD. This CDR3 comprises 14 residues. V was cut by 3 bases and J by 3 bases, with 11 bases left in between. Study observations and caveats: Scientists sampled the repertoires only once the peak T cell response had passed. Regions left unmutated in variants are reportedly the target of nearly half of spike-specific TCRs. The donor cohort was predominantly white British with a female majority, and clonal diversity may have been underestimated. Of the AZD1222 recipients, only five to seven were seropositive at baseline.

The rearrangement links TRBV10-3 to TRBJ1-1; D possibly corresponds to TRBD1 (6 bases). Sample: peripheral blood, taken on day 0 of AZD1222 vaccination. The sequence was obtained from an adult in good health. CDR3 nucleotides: TGTGCCATCAGTGATCCCAGGGGACACACTGAAGCTTTCTTT. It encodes CAISDPRGHTEAFF.